These 13 T cell receptor beta chains came from one sample sequenced in a study of T cells in Graves' hyperthyroidism and ophthalmopathy. It was RNA transcripts that yielded the amplified TCR beta CDR3 regions. First-round RT-PCR with HTBI primers amplified the TCR CDR3 region. TCRdb recomputed calls from the multiplex PCR reads with MiXCR, one row per CDR3 protein. The table shows approximately 610,000 distinct CDR3 sequences, with under 15% occurring only once. Sequences were obtained from blood. Source of these receptors: a woman between 40 and 50 years old with Graves' ophthalmopathy.

This clonotype was seen at least ten times. V is TRBV7-2 and J is TRBJ2-2; the match to TRBD2 covers 9 bases. This CDR3 has 15 residues. Germline values: CDR1 SGHTA, CDR2 FQGNSA. V lost 1 base, J lost 8 bases, and 5 bases stayed unmatched. CDR3 nucleotides: TGTGCCAGCAGCTTAGGCGGGAGGGCCCTTGGGGAGCTGTTTTTT. It is translated as CASSLGGRALGELFF.

This clonotype was detected many times. The chain links TRBV12-3 or TRBV12-4 to TRBJ1-3; D is ambiguous. CDR3 length: 12 amino acids. V gave up 5 bases and J gave up 4 bases, with 6 bases separating them. This CDR3 reads CASSGNGNTIYF. The DNA for the CDR3 is TGTGCCAGCAGTGGGAACGGAAACACCATATATTTT.

The chain uses TRBV27 and TRBJ1-5; D is unresolved. This CDR3 is built from 15 residues. From germline, CDR1 is MNHEY and CDR2 SMNVEV (reference sequence). The V and J ends lost 2 bases and 9 bases respectively, with 17 bases between them. CDR3 nucleotides: TGTGCCAGCAGTTTACTGGACGGAAGCGGGCGGCCCCAGCATTTT. Translating gives CASSLLDGSGRPQHF.

This clonotype turned up a few times. The chain carries TRBV3-1 and TRBJ2-7; TRBD2 matches 12 bases. The CDR3 sequence is 16 residues long. V dropped 4 bases and J dropped 3; count of bases not matched to a gene: 7. The germline gives CDR1 LGHDT, CDR2 YNNKEL (reference sequence). The CDR3 spells CASSRTLTSGSYEQYF. CDR3 DNA: TGTGCCAGCAGCCGAACCCTGACTAGCGGGAGCTACGAGCAGTACTTC.

This clonotype was found many times. This chain links TRBV20-1 with TRBJ2-7; TRBD2 matches at 14 bases. Per the germline V gene, CDR1 is DFQATT and CDR2 is SNEGSKA (reference sequence). V shed 5 bases and J 3 bases; nucleotides not matched to a gene: 9. The CDR3 consists of 16 residues. The chain's CDR3 is CSAPTSGRAPGYEQYF. The DNA for the CDR3 is TGCAGTGCTCCGACTAGCGGGAGGGCCCCAGGCTACGAGCAGTACTTC.

In its sample, this clonotype was seen many times. The chain has TRBV12-3 or TRBV12-4 and TRBJ2-7; 10 bases match TRBD1. The CDR3 has 15 residues. With 5 bases clipped from V and 1 base from J, the junction kept 5 bases outside the gene matches. CDR3 DNA sequence: TGTGCCAGCAGTCCGGGACAGGGGCCTTCCTACGAGCAGTACTTC. This gives the protein CASSPGQGPSYEQYF.

This clonotype was counted ten times or more. The chain joins TRBV12-3 or TRBV12-4 to TRBJ2-2; 11 nucleotides agree with TRBD1. With 5 bases clipped from V and 7 bases from J, the junction kept 9 bases outside the gene matches. The CDR3 runs to 16 residues. This CDR3 is CASSLGQGALGGELFF. Written as DNA, the CDR3 is TGTGCCAGCAGTCTTGGACAGGGGGCCCTTGGCGGGGAGCTGTTTTTT.

This clonotype was seen ten or more times. The chain carries TRBV29-1 and TRBJ2-2; tentative D call: TRBD1 (5 bases). The CDR3 covers 14 residues. V gave up 5 bases and J gave up 5 bases, with 15 bases separating them. CDR1 SQVTM and CDR2 ANQGSEA come from the germline V gene. Written as DNA, the CDR3 is TGCAGCGTTAGCCACCCAGGGCCTACCGGGGAGCTGTTTTTT. Translating gives CSVSHPGPTGELFF.

This clonotype was seen more than once but under ten times. CDR3 loop: CASSPRTQGAGNTIYF. DNA for the CDR3: TGCGCCAGCAGCCCCCGGACGCAGGGGGCTGGAAACACCATATATTTT. The chain uses TRBV4-1 and TRBJ1-3; 7 bases align to TRBD1. Germline V CDR1 and CDR2: MGHRA, YSYEKL. The V segment lost 4 bases and the J segment 2 bases; nucleotides outside the gene matches: 8. The CDR3 extends over 16 amino acids.

This clonotype was observed many times. The chain couples TRBV20-1 to TRBJ1-2; 8 bases line up with TRBD1. V lost 3 bases and J lost 5; bases outside the gene matches: 8. This CDR3 region has 14 residues. Per the germline V gene, CDR1 is DFQATT and CDR2 is SNEGSKA (reference sequence). CDR3 nucleotides: TGCAGTGCTAGGGGGACAGGCCCCCCATATGGCTACACCTTC. It yields the protein CSARGTGPPYGYTF.

The V call is TRBV7-9, the J call TRBJ2-5; D remains ambiguous. The germline V gene has CDR1 SEHNR and CDR2 FQNEAQ (reference sequence). The CDR3 extends over 14 amino acids. Deletions cut 5 bases from V and 5 bases from J, with 15 bases between. The CDR3 loop reads CASSPESARETQYF. Written as DNA, the CDR3 is TGTGCCAGCAGCCCAGAGTCCGCCCGCGAGACCCAGTACTTC.

Concerning this clonotype: This may stem from a read error, because a much larger clone lies one nucleotide away. The J gene is TRBJ2-7, the V gene TRBV4-1; D ambiguous. Germline CDR1 reads MGHRA; CDR2 reads YSYEKL. There are 13 residues in the CDR3. V was clipped by 5 bases and J by 3 bases, with 11 bases between them. DNA for the CDR3: TGCGCCAGCAGCTATGGGATGAACTACGAGCAGTACTTC. Protein sequence: CASSYGMNYEQYF.

This clonotype turned up a few times. The V and J genes are TRBV27 and TRBJ2-7; 11 positions match TRBD1. Trimming at V came to 4 bases and at J to 13 bases, leaving 18 bases not matched to a gene. The CDR3 extends over 16 amino acids. The V gene's germline CDR1 is MNHEY and CDR2 SMNVEV (reference sequence). The CDR3, as DNA: TGTGCCAGCAGTTCGGATACCGGGACAGGGGGGCAAGGGCTCTACTTC. Its translation is CASSSDTGTGGQGLYF.